The clone carrying this T cell receptor (beta chain) was observed many times. Its antigen is still unknown. The entire patient cohort was treatment-naive prior to thyroid surgery. The CDR3 spans 13 residues. The germline V gene has CDR1 SGHDN and CDR2 FVKESK. Trimming stripped 4 bases from V and 13 bases from J, with 17 bases between. The sample comes from a study of metastatic and nonmetastatic thyroid tumors. Across the whole study: It was across blood and tumor or nodule tissue from malignant and benign thyroid patients that repertoires were compared.

As handled by the study authors: To classify distant metastasis in papillary thyroid cancer, a model was built from CDR3 differences across clinicopathological groups. With MiXCR, TCRdb called clones anew from the PCR reads. These V and J calls originate from TCRdb's pipeline instead of the authors' own analysis. This sample has over 50,000 clones; less than 30% occur once, and the top ten carry approximately 16%. Regarding the study as a whole: TCR beta diversity was reportedly significantly higher in malignant thyroid tumors than benign nodules, in blood and tumor.

The origin of this receptor is a female donor with papillary thyroid cancer or a benign thyroid nodule (not recorded which). Some clones in this sample may be carry-over from other donors' samples. The sample consisted of blood. The gene calls are TRBV14 and TRBJ2-4; D may be TRBD2 (6 bases). The CDR3 coding sequence is TGTGCCAGCAGCCTAATGCAAGGGACTGAACAGTACTTC. Encoded protein: CASSLMQGTEQYF.